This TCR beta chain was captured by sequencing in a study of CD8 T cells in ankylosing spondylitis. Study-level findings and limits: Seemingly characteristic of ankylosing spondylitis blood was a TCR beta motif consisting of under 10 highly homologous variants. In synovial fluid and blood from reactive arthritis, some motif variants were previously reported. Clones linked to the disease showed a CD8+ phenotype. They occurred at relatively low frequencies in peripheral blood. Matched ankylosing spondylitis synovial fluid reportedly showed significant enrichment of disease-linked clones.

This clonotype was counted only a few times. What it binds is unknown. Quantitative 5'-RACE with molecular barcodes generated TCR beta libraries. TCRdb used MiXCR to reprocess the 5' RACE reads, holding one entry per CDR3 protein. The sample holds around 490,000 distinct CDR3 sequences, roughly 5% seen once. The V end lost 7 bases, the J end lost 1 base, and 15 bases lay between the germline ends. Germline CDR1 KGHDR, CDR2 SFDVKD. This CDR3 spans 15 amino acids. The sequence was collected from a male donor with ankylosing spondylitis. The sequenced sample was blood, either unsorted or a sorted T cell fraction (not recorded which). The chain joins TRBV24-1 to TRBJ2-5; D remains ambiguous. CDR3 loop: CATSTPLAGQETQYF. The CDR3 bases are TGTGCCACCAGCACCCCTTTGGCCGGCCAAGAGACCCAGTACTTC.